The source of this TCR beta chain is a study of T cells after yellow fever vaccination. Per germline, CDR1 SGHDT and CDR2 YYEEEE. This CDR3 comprises 16 residues. The trim removed 4 bases at V and 0 bases at J, leaving 6 bases unmatched. TCRdb reprocessed the 5' RACE reads via MiXCR and lists one record per CDR3 protein. Of more than 300,000 distinct CDR3 sequences in the sample, around 4.5% were seen once. This clonotype has ten or more counts. The chain couples TRBV5-6 to TRBJ2-2; TRBD1 matches at 7 bases. The sample in question was PBMCs, obtained 15 days after the yellow fever booster vaccination. This clonotype originated in a man between 18 and 29 years old who received the YFV17D yellow fever vaccine. The CDR3 here is CASSRSDRSNTGELFF. As DNA, the CDR3 is TGTGCCAGCAGCCGATCGGACAGGTCGAACACCGGGGAGCTGTTTTTT.